This record looks at one T cell receptor beta chain sequence and its context. Method: immunoSEQ multiplex PCR; TCRdb's copy keeps in-frame clones and lacks some. The data show approximately 150,000 clones, over 80% seen once. These data belong to a study of blood T cell repertoires in COVID-19. The CDR3 spans 16 residues. V was cut by 2 bases and J by 8 bases, with 18 bases left in between. CDR1 is KGHSH, CDR2 LQKENI, per germline. The clonotype comes from a man aged 70 or older who had been exposed to COVID-19. The material sequenced was PBMCs or T cells enriched from blood (not recorded which). The chain links TRBV18 to TRBJ1-4; D might be TRBD1 (5 bases). CDR3 region: CASSPDLGGVSEKLFF. The CDR3 DNA sequence: TGTGCCAGCTCACCAGATCTTGGGGGGGTATCGGAAAAACTGTTTTTT.